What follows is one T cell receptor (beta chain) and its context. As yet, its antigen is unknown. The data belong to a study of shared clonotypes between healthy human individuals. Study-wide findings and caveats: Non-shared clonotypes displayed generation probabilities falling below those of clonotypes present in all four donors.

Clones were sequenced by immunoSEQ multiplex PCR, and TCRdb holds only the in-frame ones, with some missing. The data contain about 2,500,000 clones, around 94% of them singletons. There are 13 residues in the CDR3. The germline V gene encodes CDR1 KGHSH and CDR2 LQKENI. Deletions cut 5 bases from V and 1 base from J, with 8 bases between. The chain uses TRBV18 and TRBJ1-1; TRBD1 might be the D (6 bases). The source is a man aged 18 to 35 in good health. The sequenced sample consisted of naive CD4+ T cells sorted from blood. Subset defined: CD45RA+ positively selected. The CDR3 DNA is TGTGCCAGCTCAGAGGGGGGGAACACTGAAGCTTTCTTT. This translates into CASSEGGNTEAFF. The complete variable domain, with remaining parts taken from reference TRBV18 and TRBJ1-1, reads NAGVMQNPRHLVRRRGQEARLRCSPMKGHSHVYWYRQLPEEGLKFMVYLQKENIIDESGMPKERFSAEFPKEGPSILRIQQVVRGDSAAYFCASSEGGNTEAFFGQGTRLTVV.